This T cell receptor (beta chain) was profiled in a study of a mutant IDH1 vaccine in newly diagnosed glioma. For the study at large: Before enrollment, the patients had been treated with radiotherapy alone, temozolomide alone, or both together. Most of them had received both. The study, taken as a whole, reports: Approximately 93% of patients showed vaccine-induced immune responses across multiple MHC alleles.

Sequenced by immunoSEQ multiplex PCR; TCRdb stores in-frame clones only, minus some. The sample holds 50,000 to 75,000 clones, 75% to 95% seen once. Documented time point: baseline, week 1 (first vaccination visit). Treatment of the sample: pre-vaccination baseline after standard-of-care therapy. The CDR3 covers 15 residues. Germline V CDR1 and CDR2: SGHAT, FQNNGV. Deletions cut 1 base from V and 2 bases from J, with 9 bases between. Comment on this clone: Its antigen is not known.

The receptor was isolated from a man aged 45-65 years with glioma. The chain uses TRBV11-2 and TRBJ2-1; D call uncertain. This sample comprised PBMCs, obtained from a glioma patient treated with radiotherapy, temozolomide or both. The CDR3 DNA sequence: TGTGCCAGCAGCTTAGGACCGGGCCCCTACAATGAGCAGTTCTTC. Its protein is CASSLGPGPYNEQFF.